The 25 T cell receptor beta chains reported below all come from one sample, sequenced in a study of blood T cells in healthy people across ages (dated by TCRdb to between 2014 and 2017). The method behind the library was 5' RACE. Sequencing used an Illumina HiSeq 2500. The second PCR ran for about 7 to 11 cycles and used a J-beta primer mix along with a sample-barcoded 5' primer. In TCRdb, the public reads were trimmed at Q25 with fastp and aligned with MiXCR, with productive beta chains retained. Each entry is one CDR3 protein sequence, shown with its most common DNA and genes. This sample is represented by fewer than 2,000,000 distinct CDR3 sequences; around 36% of them were singletons. Around 10% of the sample belongs to the ten largest clones. The sequenced material came from blood. The receptors come from a woman younger than 45 in good health.

The rearrangement links TRBV12-3 or TRBV12-4 to TRBJ1-5, with TRBD1 as a possible D gene (6 bases). Trimming stripped 2 bases from V and 4 bases from J, with 9 bases between. The length of the CDR3 is 14 residues. In nucleotides, the CDR3 is TGTGCCAGCAGTTTAACAGGGCAAAATCAGCCCCAGCATTTT. This gives the protein CASSLTGQNQPQHF.

Only a few counts were recorded for this clonotype. This chain joins TRBV20-1 and TRBJ1-5; D may be TRBD1 (6 bases). There are 14 residues in the CDR3. Germline loops: CDR1 DFQATT, CDR2 SNEGSKA (reference sequence). V dropped 0 bases and J dropped 6 bases, with 12 bases sitting between them. The CDR3 protein is CSARERQGSQPQHF. The CDR3 DNA follows: TGCAGTGCTAGAGAAAGGCAGGGGAGTCAGCCCCAGCATTTT.

This chain joins TRBV9 and TRBJ2-3; TRBD1 aligns across 7 bases. The CDR3 sequence is 15 residues long. The ends lost 3 bases at V and 0 bases at J; junction bases unmatched: 4. The germline V gene has CDR1 SGDLS and CDR2 YYNGEE. In DNA form, the CDR3 reads TGTGCCAGCAGCGGCGAGGGGGCCAGCACAGATACGCAGTATTTT. The encoded protein is CASSGEGASTDTQYF.

The chain joins TRBV29-1 to TRBJ2-7; D possibly corresponds to TRBD1 (6 bases). Trimming took 1 base from V and 0 from J, leaving 10 bases between them. CDR1 is SQVTM and CDR2 is ANQGSEA in the germline V gene. This CDR3 has 14 amino acids. Written as DNA, the CDR3 is TGCAGCGTTGAAGTTTTGACAGGCTCCTACGAGCAGTACTTC. Translated, it gives CSVEVLTGSYEQYF.

This chain connects TRBV6-1 to TRBJ1-2, with D tentatively TRBD1 (5 bases). The germline gives CDR1 MNHNS, CDR2 SASEGT. This CDR3 comprises 16 residues. V was trimmed by 2 bases and J by 7 bases, leaving 20 bases between them. The CDR3 DNA follows: TGTGCCAGCAGTGAAATCCCTGCTGAGGGGTTGGGTGGCTACACCTTC. It is translated as CASSEIPAEGLGGYTF.

The chain couples TRBV7-3 to TRBJ2-7, with 10 bases aligning to TRBD2. This CDR3 has 14 residues. With 2 bases clipped from V and 6 bases from J, the junction kept 4 bases outside the gene matches. Germline V gene lookup returns CDR1 SGHTA and CDR2 FQGTGA. The CDR3 nucleotides read TGTGCCAGCAGCTTAGCTAGCGGGAGCGGCGAGCAGTACTTC. The encoded protein is CASSLASGSGEQYF.

This clonotype occurred a few times. An end of the junction differs from the germline gene, which may be a read error. V gene TRBV20-1 combines with J gene TRBJ2-4; D not resolved. Germline CDR1 is DFQATT and CDR2 is SNEGSKA (reference sequence). CDR3 length equals 13 residues. Here the CDR3 DNA reads TGCAGTGTTAGACGTCTAGTAGGAAACATTCAGTACTTC. Protein: CSVRRLVGNIQYF.

V and J are TRBV20-1 and TRBJ1-1; TRBD1 might be the D (5 bases). Between the trimmed V and J ends, which lost 6 bases and 5 bases, there was a span of 13 bases. Germline assignment: CDR1 DFQATT and CDR2 SNEGSKA (reference sequence). The length of the CDR3 is 12 residues. The CDR3 protein is CSAPGGWTEAFF. CDR3 nucleotide sequence: TGCAGTGCACCCGGGGGGTGGACTGAAGCTTTCTTT.

Comments on this clonotype: At one end the junction does not follow the germline gene, possibly because of a read error. The gene calls are TRBV7-3 and TRBJ2-3; 11 bases are shared with TRBD2. The CDR3 length is 16 residues. The germline V gene encodes CDR1 SGHTA and CDR2 FQGTGA. The CDR3 region is CASSPASGRYADMQYF. In DNA, the CDR3 is TGTGCCAGCAGCCCCGCTAGCGGGAGGTACGCAGATATGCAGTATTTT.

This clonotype was seen more than once but under ten times. The chain couples TRBV4-2 to TRBJ2-5; 11 bases agree with TRBD2. The V segment lost 3 bases and the J segment 5 bases; nucleotides outside the gene matches: 17. CDR3 size: 19 residues. Germline CDR1 reads LGHNA; CDR2 reads YNFKEQ. CDR3 in amino acids: CASSHGLTSGALPGETQYF. CDR3 DNA sequence: TGTGCCAGCAGCCATGGATTGACTAGCGGGGCGCTGCCCGGGGAGACCCAGTACTTC.

This clonotype was found a few times. This chain connects TRBV27 to TRBJ2-1; 11 bases are shared with TRBD2. Unmatched junction bases numbered 8, after V lost 1 base and J lost 9 bases. This CDR3 comprises 16 residues. The germline gives CDR1 MNHEY, CDR2 SMNVEV (reference sequence). The CDR3 spells CASSLLSSGGASEQFF. CDR3 bases: TGTGCCAGCAGTTTATTGAGTAGCGGGGGGGCCAGTGAGCAGTTCTTC.

Many counts were recorded for this clonotype. This chain uses TRBV20-1 with TRBJ2-5; possible D gene TRBD2, 6 bases. CDR3 size: 16 residues. The germline V and J ends were trimmed by 0 bases and 1 base, with 15 bases remaining between them. Germline CDR1 DFQATT, CDR2 SNEGSKA (reference sequence). Written as DNA, the CDR3 is TGCAGTGCTAGAGATTTTAGGGACTTAGTCCAAGAGACCCAGTACTTC. Its translation: CSARDFRDLVQETQYF.

This clonotype came up many times. The rearrangement links TRBV7-3 to TRBJ2-3, with 11 bases that match TRBD2. CDR3 size: 17 residues. Germline CDR1 and CDR2: SGHTA and FQGTGA. The ends lost 1 base at V and 5 bases at J; junction bases unmatched: 8. The chain's CDR3 is CASSLKLAGVGRDTQYF. As DNA, the CDR3 is TGTGCCAGCAGCTTAAAACTAGCGGGGGTCGGTAGAGATACGCAGTATTTT.

A word on this clonotype: This could be a read error, since a much larger clone is one nucleotide away. This chain joins TRBV28 and TRBJ1-5; 8 bases fit TRBD1. The V segment lost 5 bases and the J segment 0 bases; nucleotides outside the gene matches: 3. Germline loops: CDR1 MDHEN, CDR2 SYDVKM. This CDR3 contains 15 residues. The CDR3 loop reads CASSRQGPSNQPQHF. In DNA, the CDR3 is TGTGCCAGCAGTCGACAGGGGCCTAGCAATCAGCCCCAGCATTTT. Looking up the rest from reference TRBV28 and TRBJ1-5 gives the full variable domain: DVKVTQSSRYLVKRTGEKVFLECVQDMDHENMFWYRQDPGLGLRLIYFSYDVKMKEKGDIPEGYSVSREKKERFSLILESASTNQTSMYLCASSRQGPSNQPQHFGDGTRLSIL.

About this clonotype: With a much larger clone just one base away, this may be a read error. V gene TRBV12-3 or TRBV12-4 combines with J gene TRBJ2-7; maybe TRBD1 (6 bases). CDR3 length: 14 amino acids. The CDR3: CASSQGHSSYGQYF. DNA of the CDR3: TGTGCCAGCAGTCAGGGACACAGCTCCTACGGGCAGTACTTC.

V is TRBV20-1 and J is TRBJ2-3; D perhaps matches TRBD1 (7 bases). V lost 3 bases and J lost 2, with 21 bases in between. Germline V CDR1 and CDR2: DFQATT, SNEGSKA (reference sequence). This CDR3 is built from 17 residues. The DNA of the CDR3 is TGCAGTGCTAGGAGCGACAGGGTGCGGGATTTCACAGATACGCAGTATTTT. Translation gives CSARSDRVRDFTDTQYF.

This clonotype was seen more than once but under ten times. The chain employs TRBV7-2 and TRBJ1-4, with no clear D. The CDR3 length is 15 residues. Between the trimmed V and J ends, which lost 5 bases and 7 bases, there was a span of 17 bases. Germline CDR1 SGHTA, CDR2 FQGNSA. In DNA form, the CDR3 reads TGTGCCAGCAGCCCCGCAAAGGGAACGGGTGAAAAACTGTTTTTT. Translating it yields CASSPAKGTGEKLFF.

The CDR3 loop is CSASPPTGDNQPQHF. CDR3 sequence (DNA): TGCAGTGCTAGTCCCCCGACAGGAGACAATCAGCCCCAGCATTTT. The J gene is TRBJ1-5, the V gene TRBV20-1; maybe TRBD1 (6 bases). This CDR3 contains 15 residues. V dropped 3 bases and J dropped 3 bases, with 15 bases sitting between them. The germline V gene has CDR1 DFQATT and CDR2 SNEGSKA (reference sequence).

The chain has TRBV20-1 and TRBJ2-3; perhaps TRBD1 as D (5 bases). V was trimmed by 3 bases and J by 4 bases, leaving 14 bases between them. The CDR3 consists of 14 residues. Germline CDR1 is DFQATT and CDR2 is SNEGSKA (reference sequence). The CDR3 loop is CSASSQGNADTQYF. DNA for the CDR3: TGCAGTGCTAGTTCGCAGGGTAACGCAGATACGCAGTATTTT.

This clonotype was observed once. This sequence joins TRBV4-2 and TRBJ2-1, with TRBD1 identical over 7 bases. J lost 5 bases, V lost 4 bases, and 11 bases had no gene match. The germline CDR1 and CDR2 sequences are LGHNA and YNFKEQ. The CDR3 spans 16 residues. The CDR3 DNA sequence: TGTGCCAGCAGCCGGTTGAAGGGACAGCCTAACAATGAGCAGTTCTTC. Amino acids: CASSRLKGQPNNEQFF.

The chain combines TRBV2 with TRBJ2-2; 9 bases match TRBD2. The germline CDR1 and CDR2 sequences are SNHLY and FYNNEI. V trimming: 4 bases; J trimming: 1 base; junction bases outside the gene matches: 4. The CDR3 length is 16 residues. This chain's CDR3 is CASSVSGGLNTGELFF. In DNA form, the CDR3 reads TGTGCCAGCAGTGTTAGCGGGGGCTTGAACACCGGGGAGCTGTTTTTT.

The CDR3 DNA is TGTGCCAGCAGCGCCGGGGGAGGACAGCAAGAGACCCAGTACTTC. Its protein is CASSAGGGQQETQYF. The chain is built from TRBV9 and TRBJ2-7, with D perhaps assigned TRBD1 or TRBD2 (6 bases each). The end of the DNA aligns better with TRBJ2-5, so the J call may be wrong. Germline V gene data show CDR1 as SGDLS and CDR2 as YYNGEE. The CDR3 is 15 amino acids.

The rearrangement links TRBV20-1 to TRBJ1-4; no clear D. Germline assignment: CDR1 DFQATT and CDR2 SNEGSKA (reference sequence). V was cut by 5 bases and J by 4 bases, with 11 bases left in between. The CDR3 totals 13 residues. The CDR3 sequence is CSASGGINEKLFF. CDR3 in DNA: TGCAGTGCTTCGGGAGGGATTAATGAAAAACTGTTTTTT.

This clonotype occurred a few times. The J gene is TRBJ2-3, the V gene TRBV7-9; 12 nucleotides match TRBD2. The V gene end was trimmed by 2 bases and the J gene end by 8 bases; junction bases not matched to a gene: 14. This CDR3 is 18 amino acids long. In germline, CDR1 is SEHNR, CDR2 FQNEAQ (reference sequence). The CDR3 nucleotides read TGTGCCAGCAGCTTACCTTTCCGACTAGCGGGGGCCCGCGGTACGCAGTATTTT. Its protein product is CASSLPFRLAGARGTQYF. The whole variable domain, remainder taken from reference TRBV7-9 and TRBJ2-3, is DTGVSQNPRHKITKRGQNVTFRCDPISEHNRLYWYRQTLGQGPEFLTYFQNEAQLEKSRLLSDRFSAERPKGSFSTLEIQRTEQGDSAMYLCASSLPFRLAGARGTQYFGPGTRLTVL.

The chain is built from TRBV20-1 and TRBJ1-1; no clear D. The CDR3 is 14 residues long. V lost 0 bases and J 1 base, leaving 9 bases between the germline ends. Per the germline V gene, CDR1 is DFQATT and CDR2 is SNEGSKA (reference sequence). CDR3 protein: CSARDYSANTEAFF. The DNA of the CDR3 is TGCAGTGCTAGAGATTACAGTGCGAACACTGAAGCTTTCTTT.